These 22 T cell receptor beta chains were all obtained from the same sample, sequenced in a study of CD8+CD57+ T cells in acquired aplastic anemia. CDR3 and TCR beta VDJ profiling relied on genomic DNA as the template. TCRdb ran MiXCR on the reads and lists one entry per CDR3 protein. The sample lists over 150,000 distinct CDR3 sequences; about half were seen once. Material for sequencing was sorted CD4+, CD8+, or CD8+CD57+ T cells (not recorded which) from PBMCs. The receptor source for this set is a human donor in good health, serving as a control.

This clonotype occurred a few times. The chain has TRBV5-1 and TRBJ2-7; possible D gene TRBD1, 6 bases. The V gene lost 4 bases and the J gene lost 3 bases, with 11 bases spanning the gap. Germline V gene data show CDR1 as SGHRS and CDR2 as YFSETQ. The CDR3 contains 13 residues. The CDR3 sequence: CASSPGQHYEQYF. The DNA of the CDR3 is TGCGCCAGCAGCCCCGGACAGCACTACGAGCAGTACTTC. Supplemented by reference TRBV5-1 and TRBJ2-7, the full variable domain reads KAGVTQTPRYLIKTRGQQVTLSCSPISGHRSVSWYQQTPGQGLQFLFEYFSETQRNKGNFPGRFSGRQFSNSRSEMNVSTLELGDSALYLCASSPGQHYEQYFGPGTRLTVT.

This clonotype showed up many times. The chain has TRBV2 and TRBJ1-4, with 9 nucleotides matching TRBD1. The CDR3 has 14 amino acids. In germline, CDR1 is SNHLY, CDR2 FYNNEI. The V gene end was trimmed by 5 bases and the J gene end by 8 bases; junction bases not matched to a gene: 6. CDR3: CASSSTGGSEKLFF. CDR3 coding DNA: TGTGCCAGCAGTTCGACAGGGGGGTCAGAAAAACTGTTTTTT.

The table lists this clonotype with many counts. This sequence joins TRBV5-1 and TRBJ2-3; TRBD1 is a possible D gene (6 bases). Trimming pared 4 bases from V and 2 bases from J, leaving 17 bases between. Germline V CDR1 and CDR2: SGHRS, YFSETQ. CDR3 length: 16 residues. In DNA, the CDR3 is TGCGCCAGCAGCCCTGACAGGATCTACAACACAGATACGCAGTATTTT. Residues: CASSPDRIYNTDTQYF.

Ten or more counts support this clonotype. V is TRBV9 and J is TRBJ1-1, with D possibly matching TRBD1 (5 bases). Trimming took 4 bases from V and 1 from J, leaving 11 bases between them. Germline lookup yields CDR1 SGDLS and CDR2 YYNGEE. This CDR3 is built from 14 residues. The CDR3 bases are TGTGCCAGCAGCTCACAGGTTTCGAACACTGAAGCTTTCTTT. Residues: CASSSQVSNTEAFF.

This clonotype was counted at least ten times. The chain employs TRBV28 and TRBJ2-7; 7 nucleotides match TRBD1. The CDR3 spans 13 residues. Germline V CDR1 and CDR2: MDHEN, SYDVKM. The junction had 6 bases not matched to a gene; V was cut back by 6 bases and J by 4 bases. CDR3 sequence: CASRQGQNYEQYF. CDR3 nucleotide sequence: TGTGCCAGCAGACAGGGACAGAATTACGAGCAGTACTTC.

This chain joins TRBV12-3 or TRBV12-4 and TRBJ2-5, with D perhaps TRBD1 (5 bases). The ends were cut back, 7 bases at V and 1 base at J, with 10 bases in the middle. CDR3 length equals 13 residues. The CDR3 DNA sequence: TGTGCCAGCACCATAGACAGCCAAGAGACCCAGTACTTC. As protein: CASTIDSQETQYF.

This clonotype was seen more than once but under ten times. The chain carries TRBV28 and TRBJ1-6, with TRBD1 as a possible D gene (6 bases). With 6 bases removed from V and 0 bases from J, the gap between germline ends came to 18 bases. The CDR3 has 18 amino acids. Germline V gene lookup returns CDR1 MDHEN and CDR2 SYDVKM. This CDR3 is CASSRTGTQSSYNSPLHF. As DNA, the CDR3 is TGTGCCAGCAGCCGAACAGGGACCCAAAGCTCCTATAATTCACCCCTCCACTTT.

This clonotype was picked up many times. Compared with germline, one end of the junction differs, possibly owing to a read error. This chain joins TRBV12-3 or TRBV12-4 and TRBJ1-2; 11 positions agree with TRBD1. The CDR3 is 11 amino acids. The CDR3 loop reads CASRAGTGGSF. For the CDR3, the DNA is TGTGCCAGCAGGGCCGGGACAGGGGGTTCCTTC.

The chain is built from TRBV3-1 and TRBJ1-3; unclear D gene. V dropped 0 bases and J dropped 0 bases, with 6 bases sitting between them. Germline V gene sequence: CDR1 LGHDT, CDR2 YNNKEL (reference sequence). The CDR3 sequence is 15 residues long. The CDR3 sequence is CASSQDGYSGNTIYF. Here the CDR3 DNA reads TGTGCCAGCAGCCAAGATGGTTACTCTGGAAACACCATATATTTT. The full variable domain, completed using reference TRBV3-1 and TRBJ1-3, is DTAVSQTPKYLVTQMGNDKSIKCEQNLGHDTMYWYKQDSKKFLKIMFSYNNKELIINETVPNRFSPKSPDKAHLNLHINSLELGDSAVYFCASSQDGYSGNTIYFGEGSWLTVV.

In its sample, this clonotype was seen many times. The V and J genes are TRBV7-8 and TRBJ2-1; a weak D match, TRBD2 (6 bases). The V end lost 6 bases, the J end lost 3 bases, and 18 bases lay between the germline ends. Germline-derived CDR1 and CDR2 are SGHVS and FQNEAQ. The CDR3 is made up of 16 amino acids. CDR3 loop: CASSPTSIRNYNEQFF. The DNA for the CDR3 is TGTGCCAGCAGTCCCACTAGCATTCGGAACTACAATGAGCAGTTCTTC.

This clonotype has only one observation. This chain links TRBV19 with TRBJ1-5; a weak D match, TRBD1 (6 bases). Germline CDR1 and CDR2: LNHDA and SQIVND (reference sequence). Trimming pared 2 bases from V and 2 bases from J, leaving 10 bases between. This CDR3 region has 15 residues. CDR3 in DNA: TGTGCCAGTAGTATAATCGCAGGGGGCAATCAGCCCCAGCATTTT. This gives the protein CASSIIAGGNQPQHF.

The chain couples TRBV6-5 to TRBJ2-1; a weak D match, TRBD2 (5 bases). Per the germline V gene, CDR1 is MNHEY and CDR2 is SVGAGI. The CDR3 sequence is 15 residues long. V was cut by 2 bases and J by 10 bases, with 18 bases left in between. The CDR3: CASSYKRYVDYEQFF. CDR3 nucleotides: TGTGCCAGCAGTTACAAGCGCTATGTTGACTACGAGCAGTTCTTC.

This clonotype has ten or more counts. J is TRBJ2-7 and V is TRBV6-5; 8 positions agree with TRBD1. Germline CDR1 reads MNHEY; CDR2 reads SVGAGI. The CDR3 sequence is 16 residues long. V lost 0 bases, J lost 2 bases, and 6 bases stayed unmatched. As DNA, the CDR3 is TGTGCCAGCAGTTACTCTTCGACAGGGGTCCCCTACGAGCAGTACTTC. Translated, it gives CASSYSSTGVPYEQYF.

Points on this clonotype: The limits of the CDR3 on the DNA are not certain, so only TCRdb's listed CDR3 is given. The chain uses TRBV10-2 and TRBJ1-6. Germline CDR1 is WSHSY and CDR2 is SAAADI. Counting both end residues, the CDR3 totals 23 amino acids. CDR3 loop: CASETSGGARQYFGPGTNSPLHF.

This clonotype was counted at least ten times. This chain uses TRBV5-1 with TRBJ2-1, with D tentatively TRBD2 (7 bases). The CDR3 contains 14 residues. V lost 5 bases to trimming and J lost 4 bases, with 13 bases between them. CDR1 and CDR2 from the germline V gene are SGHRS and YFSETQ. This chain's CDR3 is CASRGGGPYNEQFF. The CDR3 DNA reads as TGCGCCAGCAGGGGCGGGGGCCCTTACAATGAGCAGTTCTTC.

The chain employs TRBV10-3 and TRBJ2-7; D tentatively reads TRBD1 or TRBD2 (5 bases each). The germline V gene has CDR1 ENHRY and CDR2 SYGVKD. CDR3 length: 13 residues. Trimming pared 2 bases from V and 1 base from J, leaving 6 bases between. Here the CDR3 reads CAISEGGSYEQYF. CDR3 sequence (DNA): TGTGCCATCAGTGAGGGGGGTTCCTACGAGCAGTACTTC.

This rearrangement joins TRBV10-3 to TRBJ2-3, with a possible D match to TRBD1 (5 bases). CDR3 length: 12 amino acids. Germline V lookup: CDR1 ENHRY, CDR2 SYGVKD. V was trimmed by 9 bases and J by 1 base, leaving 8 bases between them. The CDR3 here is CAIGAGTDTQYF. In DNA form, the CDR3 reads TGTGCCATTGGGGCCGGCACAGATACGCAGTATTTT.

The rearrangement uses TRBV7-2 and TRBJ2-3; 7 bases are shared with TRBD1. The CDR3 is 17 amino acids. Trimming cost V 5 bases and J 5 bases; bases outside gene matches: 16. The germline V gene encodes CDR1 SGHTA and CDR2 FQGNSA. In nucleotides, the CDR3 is TGTGCCAGCAGCAAAGGGACAGATAAGAGGGGGCGAGATACGCAGTATTTT. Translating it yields CASSKGTDKRGRDTQYF. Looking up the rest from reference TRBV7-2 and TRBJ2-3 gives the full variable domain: GAGVSQSPSNKVTEKGKDVELRCDPISGHTALYWYRQSLGQGLEFLIYFQGNSAPDKSGLPSDRFSAERTGGSVSTLTIQRTQQEDSAVYLCASSKGTDKRGRDTQYFGPGTRLTVL.

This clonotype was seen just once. This CDR3 is CASSQGTGAKAFF. The CDR3 nucleotides read TGCGCCAGCAGCCAAGGGACAGGGGCGAAAGCTTTCTTT. The chain carries TRBV4-1 and TRBJ1-1; TRBD1 matches 9 bases. Germline loops: CDR1 MGHRA, CDR2 YSYEKL. The CDR3 consists of 13 residues. Trimming removed 1 base from V and 9 bases from J; junction bases left unmatched: 3.

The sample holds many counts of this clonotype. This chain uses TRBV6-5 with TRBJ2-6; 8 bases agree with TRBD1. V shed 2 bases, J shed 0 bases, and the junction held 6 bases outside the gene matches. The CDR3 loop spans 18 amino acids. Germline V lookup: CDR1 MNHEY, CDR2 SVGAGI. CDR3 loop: CASSYTGQASSGANVLTF. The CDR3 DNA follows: TGTGCCAGCAGTTACACGGGACAGGCCAGCTCTGGGGCCAACGTCCTGACTTTC.

The CDR3 nucleotides are TGTGCCAGCAGCGTAGCTACCGGGGAGGGAACCCAGTACTTC. Encoded protein: CASSVATGEGTQYF. The chain couples TRBV9 to TRBJ2-5; 7 bases match TRBD2. Per the germline V gene, CDR1 is SGDLS and CDR2 is YYNGEE. V lost 0 bases to trimming and J lost 8 bases; unmatched junction nucleotides: 7. This CDR3 comprises 14 residues.

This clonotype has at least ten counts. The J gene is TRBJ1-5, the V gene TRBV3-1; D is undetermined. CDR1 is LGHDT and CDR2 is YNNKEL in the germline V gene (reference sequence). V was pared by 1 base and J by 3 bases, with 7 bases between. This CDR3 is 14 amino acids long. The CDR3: CASSQAGINQPQHF. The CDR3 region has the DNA TGTGCCAGCAGCCAAGCGGGGATCAATCAGCCCCAGCATTTT.